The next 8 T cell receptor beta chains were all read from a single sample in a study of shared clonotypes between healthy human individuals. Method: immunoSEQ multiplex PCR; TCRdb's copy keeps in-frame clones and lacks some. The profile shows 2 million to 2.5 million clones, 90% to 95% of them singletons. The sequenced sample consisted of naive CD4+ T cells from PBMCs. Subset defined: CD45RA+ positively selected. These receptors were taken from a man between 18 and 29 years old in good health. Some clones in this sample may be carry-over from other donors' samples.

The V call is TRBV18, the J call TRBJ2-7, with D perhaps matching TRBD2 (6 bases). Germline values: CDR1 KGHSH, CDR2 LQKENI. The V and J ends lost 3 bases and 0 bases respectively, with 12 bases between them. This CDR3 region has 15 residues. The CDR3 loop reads CASSPRGGTSYEQYF. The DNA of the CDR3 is TGTGCCAGCTCACCGCGTGGGGGGACCTCCTACGAGCAGTACTTC.

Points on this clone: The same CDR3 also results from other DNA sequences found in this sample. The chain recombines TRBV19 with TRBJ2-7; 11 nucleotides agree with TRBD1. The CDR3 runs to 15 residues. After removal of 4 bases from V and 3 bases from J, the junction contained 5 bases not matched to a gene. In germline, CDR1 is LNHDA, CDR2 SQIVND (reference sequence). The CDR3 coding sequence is TGTGCCAGTAGTAGTCCCGGGACAGGGGGCTACGAGCAGTACTTC. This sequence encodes CASSSPGTGGYEQYF.

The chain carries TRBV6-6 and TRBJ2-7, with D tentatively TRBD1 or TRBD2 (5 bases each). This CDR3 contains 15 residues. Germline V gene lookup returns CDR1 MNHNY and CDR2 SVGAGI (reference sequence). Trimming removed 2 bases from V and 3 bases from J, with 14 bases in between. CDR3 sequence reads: CASSYTGRTNYEQYF. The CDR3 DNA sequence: TGTGCCAGCAGTTACACGGGACGGACAAACTACGAGCAGTACTTC.

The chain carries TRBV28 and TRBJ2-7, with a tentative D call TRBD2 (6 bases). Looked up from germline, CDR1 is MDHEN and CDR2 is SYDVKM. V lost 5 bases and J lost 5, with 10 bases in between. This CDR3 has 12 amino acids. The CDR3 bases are TGTGCCAGCAGTCGGGCGGGAAACGAGCAGTACTTC. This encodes CASSRAGNEQYF.

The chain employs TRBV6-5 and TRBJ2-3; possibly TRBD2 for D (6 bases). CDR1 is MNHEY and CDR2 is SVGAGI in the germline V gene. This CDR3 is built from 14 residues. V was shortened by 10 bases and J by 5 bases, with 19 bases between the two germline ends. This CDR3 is CATPRRPEGDTQYF. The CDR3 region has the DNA TGTGCCACCCCTCGGCGTCCGGAGGGAGATACGCAGTATTTT.

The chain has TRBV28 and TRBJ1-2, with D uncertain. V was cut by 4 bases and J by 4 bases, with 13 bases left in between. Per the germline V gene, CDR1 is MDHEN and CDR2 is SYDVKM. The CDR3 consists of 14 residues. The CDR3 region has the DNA TGTGCCAGCAGTTGGAACGGACGGCTCTATGGCTACACCTTC. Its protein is CASSWNGRLYGYTF.

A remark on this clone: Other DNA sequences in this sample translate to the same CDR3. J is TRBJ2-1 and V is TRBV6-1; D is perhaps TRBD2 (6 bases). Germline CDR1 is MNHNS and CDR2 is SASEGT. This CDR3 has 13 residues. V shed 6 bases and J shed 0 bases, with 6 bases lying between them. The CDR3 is CASRRDSYNEQFF. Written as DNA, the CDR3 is TGTGCCAGCAGGCGGGACTCCTACAATGAGCAGTTCTTC.

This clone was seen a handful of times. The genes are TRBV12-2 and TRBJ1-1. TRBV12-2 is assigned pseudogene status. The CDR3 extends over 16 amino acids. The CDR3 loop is CASRLVIVELNTEAFF. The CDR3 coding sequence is TGTGCAAGTCGCTTAGTTATCGTGGAATTGAACACTGAAGCTTTCTTT.